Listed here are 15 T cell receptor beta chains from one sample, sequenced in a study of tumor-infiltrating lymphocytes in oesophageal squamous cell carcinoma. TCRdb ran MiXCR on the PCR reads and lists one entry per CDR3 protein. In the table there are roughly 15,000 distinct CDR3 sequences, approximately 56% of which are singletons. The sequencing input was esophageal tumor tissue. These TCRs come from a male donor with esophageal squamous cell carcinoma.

The CDR3 DNA is TGTGCCAGCAGTGAAGCAGCGACAGGATACAATGAGCAGTATTTT. This codes for CASSEAATGYNEQYF. V is TRBV6-1 and J is TRBJ2-3, with a possible D match to TRBD1 (6 bases). The V end was cut by 0 bases, the J end by 11 bases, with 18 bases between. There are 15 residues in the CDR3. CDR1 is MNHNS, CDR2 SASEGT, per germline.

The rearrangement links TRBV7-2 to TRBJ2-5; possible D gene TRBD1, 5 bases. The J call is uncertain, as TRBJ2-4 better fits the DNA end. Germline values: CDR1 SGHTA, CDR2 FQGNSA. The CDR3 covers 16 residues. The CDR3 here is CASSFFLRQTKNIQYF. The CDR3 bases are TGTGCCAGCAGCTTTTTCCTCCGACAGACCAAAAACATTCAGTACTTC.

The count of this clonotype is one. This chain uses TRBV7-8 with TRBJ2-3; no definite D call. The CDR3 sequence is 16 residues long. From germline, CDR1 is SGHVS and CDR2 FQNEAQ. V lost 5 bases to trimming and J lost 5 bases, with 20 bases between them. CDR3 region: CASSPSLRLWGDTQYF. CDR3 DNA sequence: TGTGCCAGCAGCCCCTCTTTACGGCTCTGGGGAGATACGCAGTATTTT.

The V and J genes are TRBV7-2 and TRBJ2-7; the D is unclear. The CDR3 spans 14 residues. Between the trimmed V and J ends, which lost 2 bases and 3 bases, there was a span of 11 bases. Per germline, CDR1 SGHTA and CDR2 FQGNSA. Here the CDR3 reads CASSLSGSLYEQYF. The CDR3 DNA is TGTGCCAGCAGCTTATCCGGATCGCTCTACGAGCAGTACTTC. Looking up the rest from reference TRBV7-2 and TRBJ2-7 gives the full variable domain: GAGVSQSPSNKVTEKGKDVELRCDPISGHTALYWYRQSLGQGLEFLIYFQGNSAPDKSGLPSDRFSAERTGGSVSTLTIQRTQQEDSAVYLCASSLSGSLYEQYFGPGTRLTVT.

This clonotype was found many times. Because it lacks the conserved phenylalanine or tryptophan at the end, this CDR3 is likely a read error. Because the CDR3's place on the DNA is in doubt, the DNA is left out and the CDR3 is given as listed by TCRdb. This CDR3 is CASSSTGTGYNGYTFGS. The chain employs TRBV7-3 and TRBJ2-7; TRBD1, as called in the table, went unchecked against the DNA. The CDR3 has 17 residues if both end residues are counted. Per germline, CDR1 SGHTA and CDR2 FQGTGA.

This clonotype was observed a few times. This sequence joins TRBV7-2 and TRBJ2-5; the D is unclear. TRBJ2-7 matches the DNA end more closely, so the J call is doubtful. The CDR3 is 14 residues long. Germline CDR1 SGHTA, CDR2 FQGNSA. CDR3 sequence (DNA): TGTGCCAGCAGCGCCCCCCTGACAAACCACGAGCAGTACTTC. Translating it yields CASSAPLTNHEQYF.

CDR3 nucleotide sequence: TGTGCCAGCAGCTCCGTTGGGGACACTGAAGCTTTCTTT. It translates to CASSSVGDTEAFF. V is TRBV7-6 and J is TRBJ1-1; D uncertain. Germline V gives CDR1 SGHVS, CDR2 FNYEAQ. This CDR3 has 13 residues. V lost 4 bases and J lost 3, with 9 bases in between.

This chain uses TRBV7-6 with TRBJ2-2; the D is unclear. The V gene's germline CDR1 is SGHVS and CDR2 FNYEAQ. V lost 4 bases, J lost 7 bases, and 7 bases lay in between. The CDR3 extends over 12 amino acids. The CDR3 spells CASSSSSGELFF. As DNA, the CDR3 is TGTGCCAGCAGCTCCTCCAGCGGGGAGCTGTTTTTT.

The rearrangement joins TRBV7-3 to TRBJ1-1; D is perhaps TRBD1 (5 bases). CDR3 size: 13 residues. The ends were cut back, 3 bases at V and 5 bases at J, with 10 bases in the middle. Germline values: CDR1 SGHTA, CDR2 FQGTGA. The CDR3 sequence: CASSFGGGTEAFF. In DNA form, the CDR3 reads TGTGCCAGCAGCTTTGGGGGGGGGACTGAAGCTTTCTTT.

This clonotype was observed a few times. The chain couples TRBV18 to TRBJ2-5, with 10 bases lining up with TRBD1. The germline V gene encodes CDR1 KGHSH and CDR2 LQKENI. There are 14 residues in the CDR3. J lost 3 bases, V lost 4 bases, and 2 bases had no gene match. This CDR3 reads CASSRGTGEETQYF. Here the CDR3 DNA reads TGTGCCAGCTCACGGGGGACAGGGGAAGAGACCCAGTACTTC.

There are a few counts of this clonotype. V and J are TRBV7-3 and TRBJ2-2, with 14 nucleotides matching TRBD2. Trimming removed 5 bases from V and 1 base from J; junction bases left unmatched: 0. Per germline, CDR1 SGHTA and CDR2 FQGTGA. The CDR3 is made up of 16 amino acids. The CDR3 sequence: CASSGLAGGNTGELFF. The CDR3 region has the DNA TGTGCCAGCAGCGGACTAGCGGGAGGGAACACCGGGGAGCTGTTTTTT.

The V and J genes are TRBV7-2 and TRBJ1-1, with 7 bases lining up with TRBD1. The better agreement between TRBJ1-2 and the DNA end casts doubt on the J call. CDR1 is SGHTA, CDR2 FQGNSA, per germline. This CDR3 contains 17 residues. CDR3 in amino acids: CASSLMVDRAINYGYTF. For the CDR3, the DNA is TGTGCCAGCAGCTTAATGGTAGACAGGGCCATAAACTATGGCTACACCTTC.

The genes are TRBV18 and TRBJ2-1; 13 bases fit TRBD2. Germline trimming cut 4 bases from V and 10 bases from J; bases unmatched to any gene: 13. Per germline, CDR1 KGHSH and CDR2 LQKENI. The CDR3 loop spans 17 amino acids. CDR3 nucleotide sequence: TGTGCCAGCTCACGTAGACTAGCGGGAGGACTAACCTACGAGCAGTTCTTC. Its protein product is CASSRRLAGGLTYEQFF.

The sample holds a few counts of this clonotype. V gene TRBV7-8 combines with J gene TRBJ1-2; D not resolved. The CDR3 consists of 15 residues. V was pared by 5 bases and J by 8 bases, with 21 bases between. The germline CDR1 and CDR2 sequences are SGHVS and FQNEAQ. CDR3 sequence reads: CASSDEGRFVRGYTF. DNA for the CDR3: TGTGCCAGCAGCGACGAAGGACGGTTTGTAAGAGGCTACACCTTC. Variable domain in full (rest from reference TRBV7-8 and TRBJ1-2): GAGVSQSPRYKVAKRGQDVALRCDPISGHVSLFWYQQALGQGPEFLTYFQNEAQLDKSGLPSDRFFAERPEGSVSTLKIQRTQQEDSAVYLCASSDEGRFVRGYTFGSGTRLTVV.

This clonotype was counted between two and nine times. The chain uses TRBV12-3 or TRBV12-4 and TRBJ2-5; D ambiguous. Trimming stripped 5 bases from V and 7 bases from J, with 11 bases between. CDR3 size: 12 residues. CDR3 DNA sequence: TGTGCCAGCAGTCACCCTTCAGGGACCCAGTACTTC. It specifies CASSHPSGTQYF.